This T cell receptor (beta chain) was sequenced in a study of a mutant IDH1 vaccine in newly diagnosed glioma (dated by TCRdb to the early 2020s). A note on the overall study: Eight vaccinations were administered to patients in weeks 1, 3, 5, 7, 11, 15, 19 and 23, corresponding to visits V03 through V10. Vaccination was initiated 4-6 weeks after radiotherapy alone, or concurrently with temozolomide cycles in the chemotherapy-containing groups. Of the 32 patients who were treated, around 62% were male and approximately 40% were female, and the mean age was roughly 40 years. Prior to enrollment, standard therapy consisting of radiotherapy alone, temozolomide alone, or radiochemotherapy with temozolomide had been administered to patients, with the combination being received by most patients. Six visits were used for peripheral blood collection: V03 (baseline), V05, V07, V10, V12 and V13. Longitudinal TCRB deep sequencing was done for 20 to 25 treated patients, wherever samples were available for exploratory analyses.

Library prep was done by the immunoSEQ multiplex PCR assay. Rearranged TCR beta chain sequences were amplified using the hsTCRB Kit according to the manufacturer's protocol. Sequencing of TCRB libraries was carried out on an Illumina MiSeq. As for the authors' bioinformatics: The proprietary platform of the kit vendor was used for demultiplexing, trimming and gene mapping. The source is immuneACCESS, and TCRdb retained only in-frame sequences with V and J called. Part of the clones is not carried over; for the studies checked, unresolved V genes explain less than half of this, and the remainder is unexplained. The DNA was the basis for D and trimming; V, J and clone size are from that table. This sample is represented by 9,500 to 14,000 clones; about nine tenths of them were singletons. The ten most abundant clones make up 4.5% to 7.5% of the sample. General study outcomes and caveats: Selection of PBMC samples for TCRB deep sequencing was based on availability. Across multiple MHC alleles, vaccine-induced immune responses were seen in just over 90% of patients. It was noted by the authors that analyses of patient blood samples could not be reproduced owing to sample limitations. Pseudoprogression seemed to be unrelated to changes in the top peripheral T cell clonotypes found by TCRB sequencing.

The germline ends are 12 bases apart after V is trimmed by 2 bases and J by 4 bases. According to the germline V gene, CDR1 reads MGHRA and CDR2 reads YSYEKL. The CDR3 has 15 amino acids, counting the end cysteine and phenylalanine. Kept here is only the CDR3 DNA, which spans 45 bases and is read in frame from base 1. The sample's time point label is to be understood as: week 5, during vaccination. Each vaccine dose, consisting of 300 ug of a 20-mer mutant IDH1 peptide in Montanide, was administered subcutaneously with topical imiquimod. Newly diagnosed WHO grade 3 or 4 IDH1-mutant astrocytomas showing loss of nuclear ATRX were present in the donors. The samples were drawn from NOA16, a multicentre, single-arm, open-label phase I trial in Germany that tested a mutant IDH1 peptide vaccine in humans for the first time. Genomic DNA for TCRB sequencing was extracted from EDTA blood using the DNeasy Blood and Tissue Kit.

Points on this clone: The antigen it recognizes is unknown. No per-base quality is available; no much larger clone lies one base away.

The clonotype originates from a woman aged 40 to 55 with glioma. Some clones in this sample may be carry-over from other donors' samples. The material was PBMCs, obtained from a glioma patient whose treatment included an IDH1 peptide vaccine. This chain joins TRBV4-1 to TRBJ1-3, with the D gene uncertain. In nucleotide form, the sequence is TGCGCCAGCAGCCAAACGAGTGCGGCGGGAAACACCATATATTTT. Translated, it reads CASSQTSAAGNTIYF.